The clone carrying this T cell receptor beta chain was recorded at least ten times. The target antigen is unknown. This entry belongs to a study of regulatory T cells in long-lasting Graves disease. Study results and caveats: The study found lower TCR diversity in persistent Graves' patients than in newly diagnosed ones.

This sample's time point: persistent/refractory GD, antithyroid drugs over 5 years with positive TRAb. Scientists built the TCR library using RNA that was extracted from PBMCs. Building the TCR beta libraries relied on iRepertoire HTBI primers, and CDR3 regions underwent Arm-PCR. Using its own MiXCR run on the multiplex PCR reads, TCRdb lists one record per CDR3 protein. The sample records about 290,000 distinct CDR3 sequences, 22% being singletons. Per germline, CDR1 SGHTA and CDR2 FQGNSA. The V and J ends lost 5 bases and 0 bases, in that order; junction bases with no gene match: 7. CDR3 length: 15 residues.

Sequenced material: peripheral blood mononuclear cells (PBMCs), taken when the disease was refractory, from a patient treated with antithyroid drugs. The genes are TRBV7-2 and TRBJ2-7, with 7 bases aligning to TRBD1. The source is a female donor with Graves disease. CDR3 residues: CASSRSRDSSYEQYF. The CDR3 nucleotides are TGTGCCAGCAGCCGAAGCCGGGACAGCTCCTACGAGCAGTACTTC.